This T cell receptor (beta chain) was captured by sequencing in a study of T cell responses to AZD1222 COVID-19 vaccine. Study outcomes and limitations: Regions 160-218 and 743-854 held dominance among vaccine-associated CD4 TCRs, which spanned spike. Only a handful of AZD1222 recipients tested seropositive at baseline. After the peak T cell response, and only then, were repertoires sampled. Mostly white British, mostly female donors; authors suggested clonal diversity may be underestimated.

The table came from immunoSEQ multiplex PCR; TCRdb's copy has only in-frame clones and leaves some out. Among around 210,000 clones listed, about 95% were seen once. Points on this clone: Its antigen is unidentified.

The sample in question was peripheral blood, obtained 28 days after the second dose of the MenACWY control vaccine. This receptor was taken from an adult who received the MenACWY meningococcal vaccine as a control.

The CDR3 spells CASSIGSGGGSNTEAFF. Here the CDR3 DNA reads TGTGCCAGTAGTATTGGGTCAGGGGGCGGTTCGAACACTGAAGCTTTCTTT. This sequence joins TRBV19 and TRBJ1-1; 8 bases are shared with TRBD1. CDR1 and CDR2 (germline): LNHDA, SQIVND (reference sequence). The CDR3 has 17 residues. V lost 3 bases, J lost 1 base, and 10 bases stayed unmatched.